The 24 T cell receptor beta chains given below trace back to one sample, sequenced in a study of T cell changes during pregnancy in multiple sclerosis (dated by TCRdb to the late 2010s). Libraries were constructed by the immunoSEQ multiplex PCR assay. This immuneACCESS table, as held by TCRdb, lists in-frame sequences with V and J called but not all clones. Of the missing ones, under half trace to an unresolved V gene in checked studies; the others have no known cause. Here the sample has 70,000 to 95,000 clones; roughly 90% occur a single time. In total, the top ten clones hold approximately 2% of the sample. The source was peripheral blood, collected before pregnancy. The source of these receptors is a female donor with multiple sclerosis, enrolled in a pregnancy study.

The chain recombines TRBV6-1 with TRBJ2-3, with D uncertain. V dropped 8 bases and J dropped 1 base, with 13 bases sitting between them. Germline V gene lookup returns CDR1 MNHNS and CDR2 SASEGT. The CDR3 length is 14 residues. CDR3 loop: CASDGLRRTDTQYF. The CDR3 DNA reads as TGTGCCAGCGATGGGTTGCGGCGCACAGATACGCAGTATTTT.

The chain couples TRBV10-2 to TRBJ1-1; D unclear. The CDR3 loop spans 11 amino acids. The germline gives CDR1 WSHSY, CDR2 SAAADI. Trimming stripped 11 bases from V and 5 bases from J, with 12 bases between. In nucleotides, the CDR3 is TGCGCCTCCGTACGAGGGACTGAAGCTTTCTTT. Its translation: CASVRGTEAFF.

This sequence joins TRBV10-3 and TRBJ2-2; 12 bases are a match to TRBD2. There are 17 residues in the CDR3. Germline V gives CDR1 ENHRY, CDR2 SYGVKD. Trimming at V came to 9 bases and at J to 0 bases, leaving 8 bases not matched to a gene. As DNA, the CDR3 is TGTGCCATAAAGCCTAGCGGGGGGGCCCCGAACACCGGGGAGCTGTTTTTT. It specifies CAIKPSGGAPNTGELFF.

This chain links TRBV27 with TRBJ2-3, with D possibly TRBD1 on 6 matching bases. V was trimmed by 5 bases and J by 1 base, leaving 16 bases between them. The CDR3 sequence is 16 residues long. Looked up from germline, CDR1 is MNHEY and CDR2 is SMNVEV (reference sequence). CDR3: CASSPLQGLGTDTQYF. The DNA for the CDR3 is TGTGCCAGCAGTCCACTACAGGGATTGGGCACAGATACGCAGTATTTT.

The chain links TRBV5-4 to TRBJ1-1, with D hard to call. V lost 1 base and J 7 bases, leaving 11 bases between the germline ends. Germline V lookup: CDR1 SGHNT, CDR2 YYREEE (reference sequence). The CDR3 is 13 amino acids. CDR3 amino acids: CASSLSRSDEAFF. CDR3 sequence (DNA): TGTGCCAGCAGCTTGAGTCGTAGCGATGAAGCTTTCTTT.

The CDR3 region is CATSRGGGQSNEQFF. The CDR3 coding sequence is TGTGCCACCAGCAGAGGAGGAGGCCAATCGAATGAGCAGTTCTTC. The chain links TRBV15 to TRBJ2-1; possibly TRBD2 for D (5 bases). V was trimmed by 1 base and J by 7 bases, leaving 14 bases between them. The CDR3 runs to 15 residues. Germline values: CDR1 LNHNV, CDR2 YYDKDF (reference sequence). Together with reference TRBV15 and TRBJ2-1, the CDR3 gives the full variable domain: DAMVIQNPRYQVTQFGKPVTLSCSQTLNHNVMYWYQQKSSQAPKLLFHYYDKDFNNEADTPDNFQSRRPNTSFCFLDIRSPGLGDTAMYLCATSRGGGQSNEQFFGPGTRLTVL.

This clone was detected once. The chain couples TRBV4-3 to TRBJ2-5; no clear D gene. Germline values: CDR1 LGHNA, CDR2 YSLEER. V was pared by 0 bases and J by 1 base, with 9 bases between. CDR3 length: 15 amino acids. DNA for the CDR3: TGCGCCAGCAGCCAAGATCTGGCAACCCAAGAGACCCAGTACTTC. Protein: CASSQDLATQETQYF.

The rearrangement joins TRBV2 to TRBJ1-5; possible D gene TRBD1, 5 bases. Germline V gene sequence: CDR1 SNHLY, CDR2 FYNNEI. V was trimmed by 6 bases and J by 1 base, leaving 7 bases between them. The CDR3 contains 13 residues. The CDR3 DNA reads TGTGCCAGCAGCCAGGGAAGCAATCAGCCCCAGCATTTT. It specifies CASSQGSNQPQHF.

V is TRBV12-1 and J is TRBJ2-7; TRBD1 is taken as the D call from the table, unchecked against the DNA. TRBV12-1 is a recognized pseudogene. There are 12 residues in the CDR3. The CDR3 coding sequence is TGTGCCAAGTGTACAGGGTACTACGAGCAGTACTTC. It codes for CAKCTGYYEQYF.

This clone was observed a handful of times. This chain joins TRBV7-9 and TRBJ1-2; D uncertain. V was clipped by 1 base and J by 7 bases, with 4 bases between them. Germline CDR1 SEHNR, CDR2 FQNEAQ (reference sequence). This CDR3 comprises 11 residues. The CDR3 DNA reads TGTGCCAGCAGCTTAGGGCCTGGCTACACCTTC. As protein: CASSLGPGYTF.

J is TRBJ1-1 and V is TRBV10-3; 7 nucleotides align to TRBD1. With 6 bases clipped from V and 5 bases from J, the junction kept 15 bases outside the gene matches. Germline-derived CDR1 and CDR2 are ENHRY and SYGVKD. CDR3 length: 16 amino acids. CDR3 amino acids: CAISQSTGTAKTEAFF. The DNA of the CDR3 is TGTGCCATCAGCCAATCCACCGGGACAGCGAAAACTGAAGCTTTCTTT.

The rearrangement joins TRBV28 to TRBJ2-7; 10 nucleotides line up with TRBD1. CDR1 and CDR2 from the germline V gene are MDHEN and SYDVKM. The CDR3 consists of 14 residues. J gave up 5 bases and V 3 bases, and 4 bases lay outside the gene matches. CDR3 DNA: TGTGCCAGCAGTTTGTGGACAGGGGGTAACGAGCAGTACTTC. This sequence encodes CASSLWTGGNEQYF. The entire variable domain, with the rest obtained from reference TRBV28 and TRBJ2-7, is as follows: DVKVTQSSRYLVKRTGEKVFLECVQDMDHENMFWYRQDPGLGLRLIYFSYDVKMKEKGDIPEGYSVSREKKERFSLILESASTNQTSMYLCASSLWTGGNEQYFGPGTRLTVT.

The V and J genes are TRBV7-3 and TRBJ1-2; 7 nucleotides agree with TRBD1. Unmatched junction bases numbered 6, after V lost 5 bases and J lost 6 bases. Per germline, CDR1 SGHTA and CDR2 FQGTGA. The length of the CDR3 is 13 residues. The CDR3 protein is CASSQTGADGYTF. Written as DNA, the CDR3 is TGTGCCAGCAGCCAAACAGGGGCGGATGGCTACACCTTC.

This chain links TRBV11-2 with TRBJ2-7, with D possibly being TRBD1 (5 bases). This CDR3 is built from 13 residues. The V and J ends lost 5 bases and 4 bases respectively, with 12 bases between them. CDR1 and CDR2 from the germline V gene are SGHAT and FQNNGV. The CDR3 bases are TGTGCCAGCAGCCTCAGGGTTAAGTACGAGCAGTACTTC. It encodes CASSLRVKYEQYF.

The chain couples TRBV5-8 to TRBJ2-2; a weak D match, TRBD1 (6 bases). This CDR3 contains 17 residues. CDR1 is SGHTS and CDR2 is YDEGEE in the germline V gene. The V and J ends lost 4 bases and 7 bases respectively, with 23 bases between them. The CDR3 region has the DNA TGTGCCAGCAGCCACCCTGCCAGGGGCTCGATGGTCGGGGAGCTGTTTTTT. This translates into CASSHPARGSMVGELFF. The whole variable domain, remainder taken from reference TRBV5-8 and TRBJ2-2, is EAGVTQSPTHLIKTRGQQATLRCSPISGHTSVYWYQQALGLGLQFLLWYDEGEERNRGNFPPRFSGRQFPNYSSELNVNALELEDSALYLCASSHPARGSMVGELFFGEGSRLTVL.

The table lists this clone with a count of one. V gene TRBV6-5 combines with J gene TRBJ2-5; TRBD2 agrees at 9 bases. Germline V gene lookup returns CDR1 MNHEY and CDR2 SVGAGI. The junction had 8 bases not matched to a gene; V was cut back by 3 bases and J by 6 bases. The CDR3 extends over 15 amino acids. DNA of the CDR3: TGTGCCAGCAGTTATGCTGCGGGGGGGCAAAAGACCCAGTACTTC. Residues: CASSYAAGGQKTQYF.

The chain couples TRBV6-1 to TRBJ1-5; D possibly corresponds to TRBD1 (5 bases). Trimming cost V 6 bases and J 0 bases, with 6 bases left between them. This CDR3 is built from 13 residues. Looked up from germline, CDR1 is MNHNS and CDR2 is SASEGT. This CDR3 reads CASRGASNQPQHF. The CDR3 DNA reads as TGTGCCAGCAGAGGGGCTAGCAATCAGCCCCAGCATTTT.

The chain recombines TRBV18 with TRBJ2-5; D may be TRBD2 (6 bases). There are 14 residues in the CDR3. From germline, CDR1 is KGHSH and CDR2 LQKENI. With 3 bases removed from V and 5 bases from J, the gap between germline ends came to 13 bases. In DNA form, the CDR3 reads TGTGCCAGCTCACCTACTAGCCGGGGGGAGACCCAGTACTTC. Translated: CASSPTSRGETQYF.

This chain links TRBV7-9 with TRBJ2-7; 9 bases are a match to TRBD1. Germline CDR1 SEHNR, CDR2 FQNEAQ (reference sequence). The trim removed 8 bases at V and 7 bases at J, leaving 15 bases unmatched. This CDR3 comprises 15 residues. CDR3: CASGHPGQGIGEQYF. The DNA for the CDR3 is TGTGCCAGCGGTCATCCGGGACAGGGAATTGGAGAGCAGTACTTC.

The V gene is TRBV7-2, the J gene TRBJ2-1; 9 positions agree with TRBD1. Trimming removed 5 bases from V and 4 bases from J; junction bases left unmatched: 6. The CDR3 runs to 15 residues. Per the germline V gene, CDR1 is SGHTA and CDR2 is FQGNSA. The CDR3 DNA reads TGTGCCAGCAGCATCTGGACAGGGGTGTACAATGAGCAGTTCTTC. Translated, it gives CASSIWTGVYNEQFF.

This chain uses TRBV6-1 with TRBJ2-2, with D unclear. Germline loops: CDR1 MNHNS, CDR2 SASEGT. Trimming took off 2 bases at V and 2 bases at J, with 9 bases between the two ends. This CDR3 has 15 amino acids. In DNA form, the CDR3 reads TGTGCCAGCAGTGAACTGAACAGAAACACCGGGGAGCTGTTTTTT. This sequence encodes CASSELNRNTGELFF.

This chain joins TRBV9 and TRBJ2-3; no definite D call. V lost 3 bases and J 5 bases, leaving 13 bases between the germline ends. Germline V gene data show CDR1 as SGDLS and CDR2 as YYNGEE. The length of the CDR3 is 14 residues. The CDR3 sequence is CASSETPMGDTQYF. CDR3 coding DNA: TGTGCCAGCAGCGAGACACCTATGGGAGATACGCAGTATTTT.

The chain has TRBV18 and TRBJ1-3; possibly TRBD1 for D (5 bases). With 6 bases removed from V and 0 bases from J, the gap between germline ends came to 18 bases. In germline, CDR1 is KGHSH, CDR2 LQKENI. This CDR3 region has 17 residues. In DNA form, the CDR3 reads TGTGCCAGCTCTGGGCAGGGCCCTGATTCCTCTGGAAACACCATATATTTT. As protein: CASSGQGPDSSGNTIYF. The complete variable domain, with remaining parts taken from reference TRBV18 and TRBJ1-3, reads NAGVMQNPRHLVRRRGQEARLRCSPMKGHSHVYWYRQLPEEGLKFMVYLQKENIIDESGMPKERFSAEFPKEGPSILRIQQVVRGDSAAYFCASSGQGPDSSGNTIYFGEGSWLTVV.

The J gene is TRBJ2-1, the V gene TRBV9; maybe TRBD2 (6 bases). Germline V gene lookup returns CDR1 SGDLS and CDR2 YYNGEE. With 3 bases removed from V and 4 bases from J, the gap between germline ends came to 14 bases. This CDR3 contains 15 residues. As DNA, the CDR3 is TGTGCCAGCAGCGCCCGGGACTGGAGGTACAATGAGCAGTTCTTC. It is translated as CASSARDWRYNEQFF. Looking up the rest from reference TRBV9 and TRBJ2-1 gives the full variable domain: DSGVTQTPKHLITATGQRVTLRCSPRSGDLSVYWYQQSLDQGLQFLIQYYNGEERAKGNILERFSAQQFPDLHSELNLSSLELGDSALYFCASSARDWRYNEQFFGPGTRLTVL.